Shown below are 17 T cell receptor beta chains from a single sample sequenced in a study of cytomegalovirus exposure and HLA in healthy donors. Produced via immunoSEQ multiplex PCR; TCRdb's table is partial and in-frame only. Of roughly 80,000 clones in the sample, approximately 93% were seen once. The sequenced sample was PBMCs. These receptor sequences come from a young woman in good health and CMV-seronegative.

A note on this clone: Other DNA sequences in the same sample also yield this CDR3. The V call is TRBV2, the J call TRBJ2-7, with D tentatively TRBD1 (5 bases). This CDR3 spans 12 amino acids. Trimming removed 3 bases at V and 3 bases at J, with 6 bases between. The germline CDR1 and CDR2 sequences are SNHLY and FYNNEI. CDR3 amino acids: CASSDQGYEQYF. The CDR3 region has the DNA TGTGCCAGCAGTGACCAGGGCTACGAGCAGTACTTC.

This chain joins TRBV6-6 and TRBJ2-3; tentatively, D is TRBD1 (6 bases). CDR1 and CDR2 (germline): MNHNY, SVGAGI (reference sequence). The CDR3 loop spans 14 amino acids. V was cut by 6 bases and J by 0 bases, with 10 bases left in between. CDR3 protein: CASSSTGSTDTQYF. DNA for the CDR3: TGTGCCAGCAGCTCCACAGGGAGCACAGATACGCAGTATTTT.

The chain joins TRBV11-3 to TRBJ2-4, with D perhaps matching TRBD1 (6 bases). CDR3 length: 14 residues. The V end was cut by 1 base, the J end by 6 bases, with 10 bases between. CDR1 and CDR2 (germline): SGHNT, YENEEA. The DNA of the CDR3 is TGTGCCAGCAGCTTAGGGACAGTGGTAAACATTCAGTACTTC. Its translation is CASSLGTVVNIQYF.

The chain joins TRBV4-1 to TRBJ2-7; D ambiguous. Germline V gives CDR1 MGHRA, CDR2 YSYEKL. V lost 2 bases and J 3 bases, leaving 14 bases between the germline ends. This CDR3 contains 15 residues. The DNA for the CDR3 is TGCGCCAGCAGCCAAATAGCAGCACTCAGCTACGAGCAGTACTTC. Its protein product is CASSQIAALSYEQYF.

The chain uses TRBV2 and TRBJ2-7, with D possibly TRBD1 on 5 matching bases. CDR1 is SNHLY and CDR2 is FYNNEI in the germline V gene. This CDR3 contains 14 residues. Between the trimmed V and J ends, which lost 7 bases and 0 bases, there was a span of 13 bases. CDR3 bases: TGTGCCAGCACCCGGACAAGGAGCTCCTACGAGCAGTACTTC. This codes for CASTRTRSSYEQYF. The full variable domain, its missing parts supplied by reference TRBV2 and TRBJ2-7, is EPEVTQTPSHQVTQMGQEVILRCVPISNHLYFYWYRQILGQKVEFLVSFYNNEISEKSEIFDDQFSVERPDGSNFTLKIRSTKLEDSAMYFCASTRTRSSYEQYFGPGTRLTVT.

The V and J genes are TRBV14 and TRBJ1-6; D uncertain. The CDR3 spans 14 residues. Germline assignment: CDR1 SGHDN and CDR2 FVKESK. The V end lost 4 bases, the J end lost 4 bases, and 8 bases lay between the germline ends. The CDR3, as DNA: TGTGCCAGCAGCCTTCTAGCGTATAATTCACCCCTCCACTTT. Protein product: CASSLLAYNSPLHF.

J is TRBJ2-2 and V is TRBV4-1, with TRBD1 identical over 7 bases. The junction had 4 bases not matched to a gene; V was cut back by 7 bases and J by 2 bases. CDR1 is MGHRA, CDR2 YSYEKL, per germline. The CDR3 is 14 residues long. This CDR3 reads CASIGQENTGELFF. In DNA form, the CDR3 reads TGCGCCAGCATCGGACAGGAAAACACCGGGGAGCTGTTTTTT.

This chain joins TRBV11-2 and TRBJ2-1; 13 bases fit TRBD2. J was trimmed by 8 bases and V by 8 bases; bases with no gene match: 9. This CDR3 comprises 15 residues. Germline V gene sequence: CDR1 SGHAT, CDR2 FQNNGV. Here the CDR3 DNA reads TGTGCCAGCGGCAGGTTTGGACTAGCGGGAGATGAGCAGTTCTTC. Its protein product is CASGRFGLAGDEQFF.

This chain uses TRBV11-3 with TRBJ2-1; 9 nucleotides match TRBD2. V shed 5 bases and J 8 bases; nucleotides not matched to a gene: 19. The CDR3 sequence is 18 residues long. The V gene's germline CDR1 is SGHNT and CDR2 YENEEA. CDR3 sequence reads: CASSPIPPGLAGTHEQFF. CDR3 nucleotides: TGTGCCAGCAGCCCCATTCCCCCGGGGCTAGCGGGAACGCATGAGCAGTTCTTC.

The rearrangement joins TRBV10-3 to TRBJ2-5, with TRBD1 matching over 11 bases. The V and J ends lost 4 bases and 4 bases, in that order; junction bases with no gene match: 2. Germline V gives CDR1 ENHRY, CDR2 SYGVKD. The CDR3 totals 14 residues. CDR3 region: CAISVGQGGETQYF. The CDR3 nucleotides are TGTGCCATCAGTGTGGGACAGGGGGGAGAGACCCAGTACTTC.

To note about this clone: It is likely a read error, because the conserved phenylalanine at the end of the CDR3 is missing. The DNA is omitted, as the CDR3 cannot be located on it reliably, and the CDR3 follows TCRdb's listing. This CDR3 is CSVEASAGY. V gene TRBV29-1 combines with J gene TRBJ2-7; no DNA check was done on the table's D call, TRBD2. Inclusive of both ends, the CDR3 amounts to 9 amino acids. Germline V gives CDR1 SQVTM, CDR2 ANQGSEA.

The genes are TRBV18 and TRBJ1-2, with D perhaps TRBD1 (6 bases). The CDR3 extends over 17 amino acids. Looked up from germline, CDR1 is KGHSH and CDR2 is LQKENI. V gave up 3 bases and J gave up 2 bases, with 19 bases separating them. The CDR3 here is CASSPQDRSFANYGYTF. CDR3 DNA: TGTGCCAGCTCACCTCAGGACAGATCCTTCGCAAACTATGGCTACACCTTC.

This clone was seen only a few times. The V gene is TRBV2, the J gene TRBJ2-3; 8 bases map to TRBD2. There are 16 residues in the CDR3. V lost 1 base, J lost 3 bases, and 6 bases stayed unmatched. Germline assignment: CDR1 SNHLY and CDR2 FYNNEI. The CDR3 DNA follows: TGTGCCAGCAGTGAAGTGCTACTAGCGGTAACAGATACGCAGTATTTT. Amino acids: CASSEVLLAVTDTQYF. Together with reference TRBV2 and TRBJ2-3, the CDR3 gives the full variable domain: EPEVTQTPSHQVTQMGQEVILRCVPISNHLYFYWYRQILGQKVEFLVSFYNNEISEKSEIFDDQFSVERPDGSNFTLKIRSTKLEDSAMYFCASSEVLLAVTDTQYFGPGTRLTVL.

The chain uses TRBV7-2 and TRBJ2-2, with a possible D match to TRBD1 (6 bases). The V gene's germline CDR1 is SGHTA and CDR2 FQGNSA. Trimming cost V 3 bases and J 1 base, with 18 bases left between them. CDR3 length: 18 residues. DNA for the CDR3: TGTGCCAGCAGCTTCCCTAACTGGACAGCACTGAACACCGGGGAGCTGTTTTTT. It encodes CASSFPNWTALNTGELFF.

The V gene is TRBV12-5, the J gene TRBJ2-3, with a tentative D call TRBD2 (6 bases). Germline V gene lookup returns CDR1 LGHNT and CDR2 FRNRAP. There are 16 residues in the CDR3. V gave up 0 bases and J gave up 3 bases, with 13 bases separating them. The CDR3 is CASGLVPGGRTDTQYF. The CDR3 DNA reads TGTGCTAGTGGTTTGGTTCCCGGGGGAAGGACAGATACGCAGTATTTT.

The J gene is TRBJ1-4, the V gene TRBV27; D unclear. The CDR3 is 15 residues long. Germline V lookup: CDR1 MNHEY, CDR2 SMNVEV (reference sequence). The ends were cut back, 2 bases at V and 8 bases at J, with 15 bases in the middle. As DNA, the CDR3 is TGTGCCAGCAGTTTAATGTCGAGGGTGGGCGAAAAACTGTTTTTT. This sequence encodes CASSLMSRVGEKLFF.

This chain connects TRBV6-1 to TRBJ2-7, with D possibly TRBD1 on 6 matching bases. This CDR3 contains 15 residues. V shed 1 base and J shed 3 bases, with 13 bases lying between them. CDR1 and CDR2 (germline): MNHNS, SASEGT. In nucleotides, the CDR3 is TGTGCCAGCAGTGAAGGCAGGGGCCTACACTACGAGCAGTACTTC. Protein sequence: CASSEGRGLHYEQYF.